The next 18 T cell receptor beta chains were all read from a single sample in a study of T cell repertoires in cytomegalovirus infection. One entry per CDR3 protein, called by TCRdb with MiXCR from the reads. Of 510,000 or so distinct CDR3 sequences in the sample, around 27% were seen once. Sequenced sample: PBMCs. The receptors stem from a human donor in good health (CMV status not recorded). Some clones in this sample may be carry-over from other donors' samples.

This clonotype turned up a few times. The rearrangement uses TRBV29-1 and TRBJ2-3, with D hard to call. The CDR3 is 13 amino acids. V lost 7 bases, J lost 4 bases, and 15 bases lay in between. Germline V lookup: CDR1 SQVTM, CDR2 ANQGSEA. Here the CDR3 DNA reads TGCAGCGCCGCCCATGGGATGGCAGATACGCAGTATTTT. It encodes CSAAHGMADTQYF.

The rearrangement links TRBV7-2 to TRBJ2-7, with 11 bases identical to TRBD2. CDR1 is SGHTA, CDR2 FQGNSA, per germline. The CDR3 is 16 residues long. V lost 1 base, J lost 2 bases, and 4 bases stayed unmatched. Here the CDR3 reads CASSLVASGRTYEQYF. In DNA, the CDR3 is TGTGCCAGCAGCTTAGTTGCTAGCGGGAGGACCTACGAGCAGTACTTC.

This clonotype is deemed medium-sized. This chain connects TRBV14 to TRBJ2-7, with 8 bases that match TRBD1. The length of the CDR3 is 12 residues. The ends lost 6 bases at V and 7 bases at J; junction bases unmatched: 5. The germline CDR1 and CDR2 sequences are SGHDN and FVKESK. CDR3 sequence (DNA): TGTGCCAGCAGTCCGGACAGGGTGGAGCAGTACTTC. Residues: CASSPDRVEQYF.

The sample holds many counts of this clonotype. V gene TRBV6-2 or TRBV6-3 combines with J gene TRBJ2-1, with D unresolved. Trimming stripped 2 bases from V and 7 bases from J, with 3 bases between. The germline V gene encodes CDR1 MNHEY and CDR2 SVGEGT. This CDR3 has 11 residues. The CDR3 loop is CASSYSNEQFF. CDR3 nucleotide sequence: TGTGCCAGCAGTTACAGTAATGAGCAGTTCTTC.

In its sample, this clonotype was seen a few times. J is TRBJ1-1 and V is TRBV6-1; D uncertain. Trimming removed 5 bases at V and 3 bases at J, with 16 bases between. Germline CDR1 MNHNS, CDR2 SASEGT. This CDR3 region has 15 residues. The CDR3 loop reads CASSIFTNGDTEAFF. Here the CDR3 DNA reads TGTGCCAGCAGTATTTTTACGAACGGAGACACTGAAGCTTTCTTT.

This clonotype has only a few counts. V usage is TRBV11-2 and J usage is TRBJ2-3; D is unresolved. V shed 5 bases and J shed 11 bases, with 11 bases lying between them. Looked up from germline, CDR1 is SGHAT and CDR2 is FQNNGV. The CDR3 is made up of 11 amino acids. DNA for the CDR3: TGTGCCAGCAGCAACCAGTACCAGCAGTATTTT. Encoded protein: CASSNQYQQYF.

V is TRBV27 and J is TRBJ2-7, with 8 bases that match TRBD2. The CDR3 extends over 15 amino acids. Germline loops: CDR1 MNHEY, CDR2 SMNVEV (reference sequence). The trim removed 0 bases at V and 4 bases at J, leaving 5 bases unmatched. The CDR3 spells CASSLSTSAAYEQYF. Here the CDR3 DNA reads TGTGCCAGCAGTTTATCGACTAGCGCGGCTTACGAGCAGTACTTC.

The chain employs TRBV5-5 and TRBJ2-3; TRBD1 agrees at 7 bases. V lost 4 bases to trimming and J lost 3 bases; unmatched junction nucleotides: 5. In germline, CDR1 is SGHKS, CDR2 YYEKEE (reference sequence). The CDR3 totals 14 residues. The chain's CDR3 is CASSHQGDTDTQYF. The CDR3 DNA reads as TGTGCCAGCAGCCACCAGGGGGATACAGATACGCAGTATTTT.

V gene TRBV5-1 combines with J gene TRBJ2-1; 7 bases align to TRBD1. The germline gives CDR1 SGHRS, CDR2 YFSETQ. The CDR3 spans 15 residues. Trimming removed 4 bases from V and 4 bases from J; junction bases left unmatched: 8. The CDR3 bases are TGCGCCAGCAGCGCCTCCGGGACAGATTACAATGAGCAGTTCTTC. This gives the protein CASSASGTDYNEQFF.

This clonotype was seen a handful of times. The chain links TRBV15 to TRBJ1-2, with D possibly being TRBD1 (6 bases). The germline V and J ends were trimmed by 0 bases and 5 bases, with 13 bases remaining between them. CDR3 length: 15 residues. The germline CDR1 and CDR2 sequences are LNHNV and YYDKDF (reference sequence). CDR3 sequence reads: CATSRDPDRGYGYTF. Written as DNA, the CDR3 is TGTGCCACCAGCAGAGATCCGGACAGAGGGTATGGCTACACCTTC. Looking up the rest from reference TRBV15 and TRBJ1-2 gives the full variable domain: DAMVIQNPRYQVTQFGKPVTLSCSQTLNHNVMYWYQQKSSQAPKLLFHYYDKDFNNEADTPDNFQSRRPNTSFCFLDIRSPGLGDTAMYLCATSRDPDRGYGYTFGSGTRLTVV.

This clonotype has at least ten counts. The rearrangement uses TRBV27 and TRBJ1-1; D is ambiguous. Trimming removed 0 bases from V and 6 bases from J, with 8 bases in between. Germline CDR1 is MNHEY and CDR2 is SMNVEV (reference sequence). The CDR3 runs to 13 residues. The CDR3 protein is CASSLSQAAEAFF. CDR3 coding DNA: TGTGCCAGCAGTTTATCTCAAGCGGCTGAAGCTTTCTTT.

In the case of this clonotype: A clone one base away is much larger, so this may be a read error. The V call is TRBV7-8, the J call TRBJ1-5, with D perhaps TRBD1 (5 bases). The CDR3 runs 12 residues. Germline-derived CDR1 and CDR2 are SGHVS and FQNEAQ. V shed 5 bases and J shed 9 bases, with 11 bases lying between them. In DNA, the CDR3 is TGTGCCAGCAGCGACAGTGATCGGCCCCAGCATTTT. As protein: CASSDSDRPQHF.

The sample holds one count of this clonotype. This chain uses TRBV6-1 with TRBJ2-7; TRBD1 might be the D (6 bases). This CDR3 is 14 amino acids long. Germline CDR1 MNHNS, CDR2 SASEGT. Trimming took off 4 bases at V and 1 base at J, with 11 bases between the two ends. Here the CDR3 DNA reads TGTGCCAGCAGTGCGCCAGGGGTATCCTACGAGCAGTACTTC. Protein: CASSAPGVSYEQYF.

This clonotype has more than one count but fewer than ten. The J gene is TRBJ2-7, the V gene TRBV28; TRBD1 aligns across 7 bases. With V trimmed by 5 bases and J by 4 bases, 8 bases remained unmatched. Germline V gene lookup returns CDR1 MDHEN and CDR2 SYDVKM. This CDR3 has 14 residues. The CDR3 nucleotides are TGTGCCAGCAGTCCTGCAAGGGGGCGATACGAGCAGTACTTC. Its translation: CASSPARGRYEQYF.

At least ten counts were recorded for this clonotype. For the CDR3, the DNA is TGTGCCAGCAGTTTCAGGTTGGGGAACACTGAAGCTTTCTTT. As protein: CASSFRLGNTEAFF. The J gene is TRBJ1-1, the V gene TRBV12-3 or TRBV12-4; no clear D. The CDR3 runs to 14 residues. V was shortened by 3 bases and J by 1 base, with 9 bases between the two germline ends.

The chain links TRBV20-1 to TRBJ2-7, with TRBD2 matching over 8 bases. After removal of 6 bases from V and 1 base from J, the junction contained 11 bases not matched to a gene. The V gene's germline CDR1 is DFQATT and CDR2 SNEGSKA (reference sequence). The CDR3 sequence is 15 residues long. The CDR3 region has the DNA TGCAGTGCCGAGTCGAGCGGGGGATCTTCCTACGAGCAGTACTTC. It is translated as CSAESSGGSSYEQYF.

In its sample, this clonotype was seen a few times. This rearrangement joins TRBV4-2 to TRBJ2-5, with TRBD2 as a possible D gene (6 bases). CDR1 is LGHNA, CDR2 YNFKEQ, per germline. V was shortened by 4 bases and J by 2 bases, with 17 bases between the two germline ends. The length of the CDR3 is 16 residues. Here the CDR3 reads CASSPTSRQTQETQYF. The CDR3 DNA follows: TGTGCCAGCAGCCCGACTAGTCGGCAAACTCAAGAGACCCAGTACTTC.

This clonotype was seen only a few times. V is TRBV7-8 and J is TRBJ2-5; TRBD2 agrees at 15 bases. The V and J ends lost 4 bases and 4 bases, in that order; junction bases with no gene match: 10. The CDR3 has 18 residues. Germline CDR1 reads SGHVS; CDR2 reads FQNEAQ. The CDR3 loop is CASSSRTSGRARGETQYF. CDR3 sequence (DNA): TGTGCCAGCAGCTCACGGACTAGCGGGAGGGCCCGTGGAGAGACCCAGTACTTC.